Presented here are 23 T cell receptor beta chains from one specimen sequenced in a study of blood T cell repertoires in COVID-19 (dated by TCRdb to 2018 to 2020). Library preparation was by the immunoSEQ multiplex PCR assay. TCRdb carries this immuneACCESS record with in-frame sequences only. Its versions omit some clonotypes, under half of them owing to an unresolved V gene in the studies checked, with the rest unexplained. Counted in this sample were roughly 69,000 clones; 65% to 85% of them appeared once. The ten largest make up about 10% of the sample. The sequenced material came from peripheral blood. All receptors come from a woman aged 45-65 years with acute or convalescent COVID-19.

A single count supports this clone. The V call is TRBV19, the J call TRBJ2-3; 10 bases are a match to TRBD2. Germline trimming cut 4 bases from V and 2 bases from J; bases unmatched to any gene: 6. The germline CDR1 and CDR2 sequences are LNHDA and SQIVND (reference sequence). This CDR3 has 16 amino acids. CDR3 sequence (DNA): TGTGCCAGTAGTAGGGCTAGCGGGAGTTTCACAGATACGCAGTATTTT. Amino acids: CASSRASGSFTDTQYF.

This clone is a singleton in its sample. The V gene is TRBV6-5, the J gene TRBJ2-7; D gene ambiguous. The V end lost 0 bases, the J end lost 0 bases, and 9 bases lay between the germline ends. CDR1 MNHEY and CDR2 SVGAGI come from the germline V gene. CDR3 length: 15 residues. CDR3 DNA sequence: TGTGCCAGCAGTTACTCAAGTAGGAGCTCCTACGAGCAGTACTTC. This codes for CASSYSSRSSYEQYF.

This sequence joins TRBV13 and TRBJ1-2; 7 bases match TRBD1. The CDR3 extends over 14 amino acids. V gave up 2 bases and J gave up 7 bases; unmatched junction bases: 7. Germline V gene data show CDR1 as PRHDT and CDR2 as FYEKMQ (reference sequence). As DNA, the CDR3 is TGTGCCAGCAGCTTAAGGGACAGCGTCTCTGGCTACACCTTC. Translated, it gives CASSLRDSVSGYTF.

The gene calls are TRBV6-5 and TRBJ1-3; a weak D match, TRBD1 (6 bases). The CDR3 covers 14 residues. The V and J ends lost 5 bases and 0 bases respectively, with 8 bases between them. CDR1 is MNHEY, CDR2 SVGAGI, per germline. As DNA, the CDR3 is TGTGCCAGCAGTACAGGGTTCTCTGGAAACACCATATATTTT. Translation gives CASSTGFSGNTIYF.

The CDR3 spells CASSQDKRGAINEQFF. The CDR3 bases are TGTGCCAGCAGCCAAGACAAGCGGGGGGCAATCAATGAGCAGTTCTTC. The chain links TRBV3-1 (or the pseudogene TRBV3-2) to TRBJ2-1, with 9 positions matching TRBD2. The V segment lost 0 bases and the J segment 6 bases; nucleotides outside the gene matches: 6. Germline V gene data show CDR1 as LGHDT and CDR2 as YNNKEL (reference sequence). The CDR3 length is 16 residues.

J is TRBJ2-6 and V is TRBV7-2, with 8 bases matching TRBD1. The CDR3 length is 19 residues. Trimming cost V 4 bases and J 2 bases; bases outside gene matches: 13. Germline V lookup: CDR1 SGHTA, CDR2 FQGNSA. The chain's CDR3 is CASSSPPGTGGPGANVLTF. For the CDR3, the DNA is TGTGCCAGCAGCTCCCCCCCCGGTACAGGGGGTCCTGGGGCCAACGTCCTGACTTTC.

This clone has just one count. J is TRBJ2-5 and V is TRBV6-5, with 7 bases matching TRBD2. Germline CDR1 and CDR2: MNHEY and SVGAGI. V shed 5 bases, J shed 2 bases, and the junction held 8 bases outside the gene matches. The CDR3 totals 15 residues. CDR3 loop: CASSRAGPSQETQYF. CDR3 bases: TGTGCCAGCAGTAGAGCGGGGCCCTCTCAAGAGACCCAGTACTTC.

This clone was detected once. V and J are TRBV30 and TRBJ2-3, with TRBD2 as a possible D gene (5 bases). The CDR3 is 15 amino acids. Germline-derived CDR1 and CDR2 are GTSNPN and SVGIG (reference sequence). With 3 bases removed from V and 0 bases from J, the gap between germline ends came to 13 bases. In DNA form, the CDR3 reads TGTGCCTGGAGCACTTCGAGGGTTAGCACAGATACGCAGTATTTT. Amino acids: CAWSTSRVSTDTQYF.

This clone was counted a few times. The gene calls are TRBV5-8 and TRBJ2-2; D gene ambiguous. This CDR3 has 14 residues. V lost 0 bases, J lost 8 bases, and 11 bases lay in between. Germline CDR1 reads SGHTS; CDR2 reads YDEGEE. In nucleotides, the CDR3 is TGTGCCAGCAGCTTGGTCCTCTTCACTGGGGAGCTGTTTTTT. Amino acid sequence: CASSLVLFTGELFF.

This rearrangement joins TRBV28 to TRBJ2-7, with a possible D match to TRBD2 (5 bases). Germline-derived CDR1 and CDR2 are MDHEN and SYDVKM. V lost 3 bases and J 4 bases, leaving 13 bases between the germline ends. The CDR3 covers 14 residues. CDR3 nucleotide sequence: TGTGCCAGCAGTTTGACGGACTGGTTTTACGAGCAGTACTTC. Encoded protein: CASSLTDWFYEQYF.

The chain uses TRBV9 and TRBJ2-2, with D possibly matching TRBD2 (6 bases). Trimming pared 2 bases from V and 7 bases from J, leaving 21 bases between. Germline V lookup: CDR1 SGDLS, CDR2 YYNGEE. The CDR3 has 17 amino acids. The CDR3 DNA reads TGTGCCAGCAGCGTGGGGAGTGGAGGGAGAGGCAGCGGGGAGCTGTTTTTT. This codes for CASSVGSGGRGSGELFF.

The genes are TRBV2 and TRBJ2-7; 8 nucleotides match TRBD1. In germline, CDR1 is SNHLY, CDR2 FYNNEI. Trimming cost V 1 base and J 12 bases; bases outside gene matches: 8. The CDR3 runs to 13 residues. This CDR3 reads CASSEGTGPAGYF. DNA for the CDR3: TGTGCCAGCAGTGAAGGGACAGGGCCAGCAGGGTACTTC.

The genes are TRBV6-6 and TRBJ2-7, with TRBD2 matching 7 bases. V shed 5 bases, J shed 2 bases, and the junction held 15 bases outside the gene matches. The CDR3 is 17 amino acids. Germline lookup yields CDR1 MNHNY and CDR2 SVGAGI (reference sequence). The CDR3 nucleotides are TGTGCCAGCAGTCGGCGGGAGCGGGGCGGGACCCCCTACGAGCAGTACTTC. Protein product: CASSRRERGGTPYEQYF.

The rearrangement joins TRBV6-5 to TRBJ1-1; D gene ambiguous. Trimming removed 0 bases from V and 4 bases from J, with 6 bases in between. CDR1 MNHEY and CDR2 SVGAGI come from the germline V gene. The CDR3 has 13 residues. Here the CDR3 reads CASSYSATTEAFF. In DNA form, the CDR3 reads TGTGCCAGCAGTTACTCAGCCACCACTGAAGCTTTCTTT.

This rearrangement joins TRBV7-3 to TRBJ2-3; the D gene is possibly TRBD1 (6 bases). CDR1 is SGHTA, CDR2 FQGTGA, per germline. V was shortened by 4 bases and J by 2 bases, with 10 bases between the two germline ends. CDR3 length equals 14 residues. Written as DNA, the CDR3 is TGTGCCAGCAGCTCAGGGGCCCACACAGATACGCAGTATTTT. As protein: CASSSGAHTDTQYF.

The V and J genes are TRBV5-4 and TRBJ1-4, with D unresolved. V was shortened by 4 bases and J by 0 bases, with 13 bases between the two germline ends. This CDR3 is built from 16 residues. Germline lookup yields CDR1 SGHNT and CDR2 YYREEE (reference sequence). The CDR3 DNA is TGTGCCAGCAGCGAGGGAGGGTGGGCAACTAATGAAAAACTGTTTTTT. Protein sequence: CASSEGGWATNEKLFF.

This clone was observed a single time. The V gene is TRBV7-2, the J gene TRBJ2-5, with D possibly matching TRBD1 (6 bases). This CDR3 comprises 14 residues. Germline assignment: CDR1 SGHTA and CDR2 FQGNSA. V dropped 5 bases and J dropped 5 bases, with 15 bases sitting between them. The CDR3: CASSPRRTAETQYF. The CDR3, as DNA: TGTGCCAGCAGCCCTCGGAGGACAGCGGAGACCCAGTACTTC.

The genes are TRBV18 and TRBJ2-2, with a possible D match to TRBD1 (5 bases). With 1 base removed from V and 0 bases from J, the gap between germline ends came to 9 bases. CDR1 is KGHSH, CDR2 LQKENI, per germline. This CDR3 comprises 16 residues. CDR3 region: CASSPRVDTNTGELFF. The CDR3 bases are TGTGCCAGCTCACCACGGGTGGACACGAACACCGGGGAGCTGTTTTTT. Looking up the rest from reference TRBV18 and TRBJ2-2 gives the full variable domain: NAGVMQNPRHLVRRRGQEARLRCSPMKGHSHVYWYRQLPEEGLKFMVYLQKENIIDESGMPKERFSAEFPKEGPSILRIQQVVRGDSAAYFCASSPRVDTNTGELFFGEGSRLTVL.

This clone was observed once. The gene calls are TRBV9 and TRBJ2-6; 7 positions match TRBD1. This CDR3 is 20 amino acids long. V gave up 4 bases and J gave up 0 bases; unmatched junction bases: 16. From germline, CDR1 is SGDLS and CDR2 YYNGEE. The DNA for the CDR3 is TGTGCCAGCAGCCCAAAGAATCCGGGACAGACCTACTCTGGGGCCAACGTCCTGACTTTC. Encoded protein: CASSPKNPGQTYSGANVLTF.

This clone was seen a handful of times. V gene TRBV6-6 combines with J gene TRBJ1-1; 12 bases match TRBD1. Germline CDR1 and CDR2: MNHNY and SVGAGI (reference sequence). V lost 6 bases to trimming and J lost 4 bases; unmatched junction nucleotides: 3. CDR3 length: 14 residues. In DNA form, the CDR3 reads TGTGCCAGCAGATGGGGACAGGGGGCCACTGAAGCTTTCTTT. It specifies CASRWGQGATEAFF.

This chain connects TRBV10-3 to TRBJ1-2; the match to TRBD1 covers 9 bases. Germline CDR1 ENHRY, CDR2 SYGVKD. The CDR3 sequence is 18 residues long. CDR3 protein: CAADDYRDSGQGSHGYTF. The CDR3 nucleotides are TGTGCTGCCGACGATTACAGGGATTCGGGACAGGGAAGCCATGGCTACACCTTC.

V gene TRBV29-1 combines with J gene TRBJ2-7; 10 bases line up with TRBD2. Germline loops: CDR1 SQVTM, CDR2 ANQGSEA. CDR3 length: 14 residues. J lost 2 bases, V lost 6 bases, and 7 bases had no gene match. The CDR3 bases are TGCAGCGTACAAATGGGACTAGCGCCCTACGAGCAGTACTTC. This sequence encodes CSVQMGLAPYEQYF.

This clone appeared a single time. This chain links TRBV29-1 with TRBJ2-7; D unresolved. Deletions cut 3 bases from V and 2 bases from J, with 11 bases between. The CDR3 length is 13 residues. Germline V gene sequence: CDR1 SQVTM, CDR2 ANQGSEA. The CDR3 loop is CSVEVQDTYEQYF. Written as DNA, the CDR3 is TGCAGCGTTGAGGTCCAGGATACCTACGAGCAGTACTTC.